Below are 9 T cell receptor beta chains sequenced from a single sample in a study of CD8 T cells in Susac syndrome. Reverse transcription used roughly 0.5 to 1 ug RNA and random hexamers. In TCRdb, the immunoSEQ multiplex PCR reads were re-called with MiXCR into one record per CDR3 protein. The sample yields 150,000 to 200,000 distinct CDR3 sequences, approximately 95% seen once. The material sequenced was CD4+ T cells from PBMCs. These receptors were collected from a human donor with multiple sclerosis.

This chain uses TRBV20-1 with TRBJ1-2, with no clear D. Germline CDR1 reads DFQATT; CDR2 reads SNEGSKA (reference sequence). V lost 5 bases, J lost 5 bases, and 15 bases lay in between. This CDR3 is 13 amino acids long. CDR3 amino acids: CSAQKLHGYGYTF. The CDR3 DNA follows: TGCAGTGCTCAAAAACTCCACGGATATGGCTACACCTTC.

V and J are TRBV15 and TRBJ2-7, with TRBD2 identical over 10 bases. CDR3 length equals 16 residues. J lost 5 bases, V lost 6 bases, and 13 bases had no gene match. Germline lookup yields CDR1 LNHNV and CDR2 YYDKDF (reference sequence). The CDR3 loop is CATSPGLARLGHEQYF. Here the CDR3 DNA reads TGTGCCACCAGTCCGGGACTAGCGCGTCTTGGCCACGAGCAGTACTTC. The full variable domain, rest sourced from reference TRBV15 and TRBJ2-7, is DAMVIQNPRYQVTQFGKPVTLSCSQTLNHNVMYWYQQKSSQAPKLLFHYYDKDFNNEADTPDNFQSRRPNTSFCFLDIRSPGLGDTAMYLCATSPGLARLGHEQYFGPGTRLTVT.

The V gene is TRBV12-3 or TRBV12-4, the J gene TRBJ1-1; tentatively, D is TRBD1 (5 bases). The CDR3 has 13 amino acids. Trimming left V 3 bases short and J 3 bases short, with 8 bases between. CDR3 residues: CASSFLGDTEAFF. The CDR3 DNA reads TGTGCCAGCAGTTTCTTGGGGGACACTGAAGCTTTCTTT.

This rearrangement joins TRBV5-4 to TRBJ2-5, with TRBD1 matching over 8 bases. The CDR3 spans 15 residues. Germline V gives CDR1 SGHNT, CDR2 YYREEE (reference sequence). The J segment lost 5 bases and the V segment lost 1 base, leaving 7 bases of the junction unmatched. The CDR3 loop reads CASSLRHRGDETQYF. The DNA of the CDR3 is TGTGCCAGCAGCTTGCGTCACAGGGGGGATGAGACCCAGTACTTC.

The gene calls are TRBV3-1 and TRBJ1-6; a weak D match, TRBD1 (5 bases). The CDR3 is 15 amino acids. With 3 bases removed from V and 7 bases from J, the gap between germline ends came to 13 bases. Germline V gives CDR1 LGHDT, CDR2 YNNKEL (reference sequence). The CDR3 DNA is TGTGCCAGCAGCCACCGCGTCCAGGGAAATTCACCCCTCCACTTT. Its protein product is CASSHRVQGNSPLHF.

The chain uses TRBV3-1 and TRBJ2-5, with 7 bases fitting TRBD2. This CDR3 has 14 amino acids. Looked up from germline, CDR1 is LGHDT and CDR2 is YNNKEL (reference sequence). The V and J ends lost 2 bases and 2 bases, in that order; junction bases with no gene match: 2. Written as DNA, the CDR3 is TGTGCCAGCAGCCAACGCGGGGGACAAGAGACCCAGTACTTC. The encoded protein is CASSQRGGQETQYF.

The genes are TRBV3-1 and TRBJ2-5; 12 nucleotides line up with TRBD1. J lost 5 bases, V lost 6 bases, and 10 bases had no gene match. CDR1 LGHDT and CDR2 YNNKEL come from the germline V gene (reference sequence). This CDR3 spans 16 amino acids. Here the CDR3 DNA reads TGTGCCAGCAGTGTCGGGACAGGGGGCGGAAGGGAGACCCAGTACTTC. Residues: CASSVGTGGGRETQYF.

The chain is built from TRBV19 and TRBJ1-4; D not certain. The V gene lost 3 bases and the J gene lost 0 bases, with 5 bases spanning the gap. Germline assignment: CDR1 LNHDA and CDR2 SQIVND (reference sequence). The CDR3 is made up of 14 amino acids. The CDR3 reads CASSIVATNEKLFF. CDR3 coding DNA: TGTGCCAGTAGTATCGTTGCAACTAATGAAAAACTGTTTTTT.

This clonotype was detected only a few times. CDR3 sequence reads: CASSLQGPGANVLTF. The CDR3 DNA sequence: TGTGCCAGCAGTTTGCAGGGACCTGGGGCCAACGTCCTGACTTTC. The chain is built from TRBV27 and TRBJ2-6; D may be TRBD1 or TRBD2 (5 bases each). With 3 bases removed from V and 2 bases from J, the gap between germline ends came to 8 bases. Looked up from germline, CDR1 is MNHEY and CDR2 is SMNVEV (reference sequence). The length of the CDR3 is 15 residues.